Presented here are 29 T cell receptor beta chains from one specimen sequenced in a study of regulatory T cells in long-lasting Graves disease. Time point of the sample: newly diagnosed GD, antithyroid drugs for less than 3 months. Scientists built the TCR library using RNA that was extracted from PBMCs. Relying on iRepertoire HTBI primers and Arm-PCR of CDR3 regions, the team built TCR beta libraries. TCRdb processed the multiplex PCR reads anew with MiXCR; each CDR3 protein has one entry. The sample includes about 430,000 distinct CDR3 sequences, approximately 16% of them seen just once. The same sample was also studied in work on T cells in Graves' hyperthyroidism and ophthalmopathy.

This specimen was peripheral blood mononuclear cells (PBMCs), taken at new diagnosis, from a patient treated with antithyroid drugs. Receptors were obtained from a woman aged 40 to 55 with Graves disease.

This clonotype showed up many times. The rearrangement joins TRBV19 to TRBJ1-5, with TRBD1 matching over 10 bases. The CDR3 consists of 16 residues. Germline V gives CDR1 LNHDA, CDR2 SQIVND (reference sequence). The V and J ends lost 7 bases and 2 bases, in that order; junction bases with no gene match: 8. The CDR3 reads CASNMDRGFGNQPQHF. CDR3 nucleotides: TGTGCCAGTAACATGGACAGGGGGTTTGGCAATCAGCCCCAGCATTTT.

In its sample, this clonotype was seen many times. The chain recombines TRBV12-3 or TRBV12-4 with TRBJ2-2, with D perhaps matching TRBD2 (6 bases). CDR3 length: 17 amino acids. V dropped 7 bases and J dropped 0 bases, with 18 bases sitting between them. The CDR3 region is CASTPRPGLANTGELFF. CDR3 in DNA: TGTGCCAGCACACCTAGGCCGGGACTTGCGAACACCGGGGAGCTGTTTTTT.

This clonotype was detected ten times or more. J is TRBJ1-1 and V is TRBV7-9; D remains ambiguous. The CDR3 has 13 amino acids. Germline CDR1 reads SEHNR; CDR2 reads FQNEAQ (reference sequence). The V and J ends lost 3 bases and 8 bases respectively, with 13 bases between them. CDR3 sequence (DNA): TGTGCCAGCAGCTTCCCGACCCGAAAGGAAGCTTTCTTT. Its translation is CASSFPTRKEAFF.

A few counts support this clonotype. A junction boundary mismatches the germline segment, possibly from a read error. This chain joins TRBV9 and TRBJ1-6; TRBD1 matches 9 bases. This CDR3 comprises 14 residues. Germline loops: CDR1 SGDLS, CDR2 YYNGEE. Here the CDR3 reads CASSATGGDSPLHF. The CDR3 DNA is TGTGCCAGCAGCGCGACAGGGGGAGATTCTCCCCTCCACTTT.

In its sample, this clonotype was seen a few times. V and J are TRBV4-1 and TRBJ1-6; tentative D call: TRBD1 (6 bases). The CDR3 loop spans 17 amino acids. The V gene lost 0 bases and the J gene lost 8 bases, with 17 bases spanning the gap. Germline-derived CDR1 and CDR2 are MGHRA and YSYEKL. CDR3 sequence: CASSQDLVEGEDSPLHF. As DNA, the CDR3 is TGCGCCAGCAGCCAAGATCTTGTCGAGGGGGAGGATTCACCCCTCCACTTT.

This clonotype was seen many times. CDR3 protein: CSAKQGDSPLHF. The CDR3 nucleotides are TGCAGTGCTAAACAGGGGGATTCACCCCTCCACTTT. The chain has TRBV20-1 and TRBJ1-6; 8 bases agree with TRBD1. The CDR3 loop spans 12 amino acids. J gave up 8 bases and V 4 bases, and 1 base lay outside the gene matches. CDR1 DFQATT and CDR2 SNEGSKA come from the germline V gene (reference sequence).

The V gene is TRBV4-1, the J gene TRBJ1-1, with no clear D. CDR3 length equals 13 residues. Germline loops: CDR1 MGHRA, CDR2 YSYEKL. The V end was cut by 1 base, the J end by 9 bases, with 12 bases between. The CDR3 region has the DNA TGCGCCAGCAGCCAAGCCCCAGAAGAGAAAGCTTTCTTT. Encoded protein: CASSQAPEEKAFF.

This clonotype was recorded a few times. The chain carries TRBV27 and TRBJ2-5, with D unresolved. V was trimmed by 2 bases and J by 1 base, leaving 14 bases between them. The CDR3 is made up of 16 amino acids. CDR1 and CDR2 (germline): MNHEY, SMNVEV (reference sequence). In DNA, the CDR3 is TGTGCCAGCAGTTTAGCGACTCCTTTAGGCCAAGAGACCCAGTACTTC. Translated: CASSLATPLGQETQYF.

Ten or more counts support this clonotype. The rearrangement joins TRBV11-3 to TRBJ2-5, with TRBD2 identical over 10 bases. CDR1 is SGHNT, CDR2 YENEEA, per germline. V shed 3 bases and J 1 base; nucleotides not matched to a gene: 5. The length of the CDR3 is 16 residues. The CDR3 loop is CASSFGLAEVQETQYF. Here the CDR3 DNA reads TGTGCCAGCAGCTTTGGACTAGCGGAGGTCCAAGAGACCCAGTACTTC.

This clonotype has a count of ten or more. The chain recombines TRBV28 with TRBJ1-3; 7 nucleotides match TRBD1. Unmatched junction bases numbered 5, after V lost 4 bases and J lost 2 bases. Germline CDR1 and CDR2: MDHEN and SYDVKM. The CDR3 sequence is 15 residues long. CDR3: CASSSEGAPGNTIYF. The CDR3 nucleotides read TGTGCCAGCAGTTCCGAGGGGGCTCCTGGAAACACCATATATTTT.

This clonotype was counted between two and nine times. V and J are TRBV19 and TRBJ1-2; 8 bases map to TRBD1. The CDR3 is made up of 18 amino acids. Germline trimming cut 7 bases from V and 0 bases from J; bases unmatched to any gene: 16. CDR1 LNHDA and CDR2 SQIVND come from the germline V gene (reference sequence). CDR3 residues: CASTANRDRILPNYGYTF. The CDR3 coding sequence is TGTGCCAGTACCGCGAACAGGGACAGGATTCTTCCTAACTATGGCTACACCTTC.

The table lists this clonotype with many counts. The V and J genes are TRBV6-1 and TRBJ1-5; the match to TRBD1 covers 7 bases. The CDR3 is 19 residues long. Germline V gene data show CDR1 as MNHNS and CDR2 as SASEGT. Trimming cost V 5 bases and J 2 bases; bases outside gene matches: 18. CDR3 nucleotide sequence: TGTGCCAGCAGTACCGTGGTACAGGGGCCTAGTTTGGGCAATCAGCCCCAGCATTTT. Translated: CASSTVVQGPSLGNQPQHF.

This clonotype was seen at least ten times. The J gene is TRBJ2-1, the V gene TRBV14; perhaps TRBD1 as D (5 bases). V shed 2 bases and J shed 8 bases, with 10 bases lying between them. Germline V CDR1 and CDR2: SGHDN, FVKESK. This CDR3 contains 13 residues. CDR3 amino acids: CASSQSQAYEQFF. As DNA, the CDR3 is TGTGCCAGCAGCCAATCACAGGCCTATGAGCAGTTCTTC.

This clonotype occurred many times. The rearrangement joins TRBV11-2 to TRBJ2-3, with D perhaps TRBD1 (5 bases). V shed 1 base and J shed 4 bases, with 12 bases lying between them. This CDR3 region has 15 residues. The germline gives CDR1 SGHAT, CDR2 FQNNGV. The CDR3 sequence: CASSLGRQSPDTQYF. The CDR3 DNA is TGTGCCAGCAGCTTAGGGAGACAGTCGCCAGATACGCAGTATTTT.

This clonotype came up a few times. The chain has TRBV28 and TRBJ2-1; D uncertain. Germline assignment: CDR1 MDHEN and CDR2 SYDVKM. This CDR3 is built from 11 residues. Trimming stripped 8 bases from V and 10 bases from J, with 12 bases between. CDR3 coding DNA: TGTGCCAGCGGCCTAATGGGGGAGCAGTTCTTC. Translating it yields CASGLMGEQFF.

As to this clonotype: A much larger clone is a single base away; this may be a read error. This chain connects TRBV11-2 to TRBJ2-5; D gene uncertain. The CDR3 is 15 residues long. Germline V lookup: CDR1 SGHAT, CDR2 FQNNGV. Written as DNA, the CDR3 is TGTGCCAGCAGCCTTCCTAGGCCCGACCAAGGGACCCAGTACTTC. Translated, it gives CASSLPRPDQGTQYF.

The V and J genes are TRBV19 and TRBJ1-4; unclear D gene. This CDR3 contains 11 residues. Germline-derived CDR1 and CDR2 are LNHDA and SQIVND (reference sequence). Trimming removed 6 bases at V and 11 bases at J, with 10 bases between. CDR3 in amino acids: CASSIGPKLFF. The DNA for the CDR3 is TGTGCCAGTAGCATCGGGCCCAAACTGTTTTTT.

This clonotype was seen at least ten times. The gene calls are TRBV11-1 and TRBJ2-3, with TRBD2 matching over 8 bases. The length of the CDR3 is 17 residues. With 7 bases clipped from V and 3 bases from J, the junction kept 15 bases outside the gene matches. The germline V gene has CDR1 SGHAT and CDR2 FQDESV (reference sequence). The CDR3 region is CASKGEHPGGPTDTQYF. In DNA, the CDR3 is TGTGCCAGCAAGGGGGAGCATCCGGGAGGGCCGACAGATACGCAGTATTTT.

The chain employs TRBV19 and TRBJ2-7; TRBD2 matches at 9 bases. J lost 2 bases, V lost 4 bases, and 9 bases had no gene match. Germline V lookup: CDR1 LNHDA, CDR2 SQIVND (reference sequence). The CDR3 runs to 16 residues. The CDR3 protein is CASSKNPGLATYEQYF. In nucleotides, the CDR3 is TGTGCCAGTAGTAAGAATCCGGGACTAGCCACCTACGAGCAGTACTTC. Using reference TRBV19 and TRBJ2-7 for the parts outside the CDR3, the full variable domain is DGGITQSPKYLFRKEGQNVTLSCEQNLNHDAMYWYRQDPGQGLRLIYYSQIVNDFQKGDIAEGYSVSREKKESFPLTVTSAQKNPTAFYLCASSKNPGLATYEQYFGPGTRLTVT.

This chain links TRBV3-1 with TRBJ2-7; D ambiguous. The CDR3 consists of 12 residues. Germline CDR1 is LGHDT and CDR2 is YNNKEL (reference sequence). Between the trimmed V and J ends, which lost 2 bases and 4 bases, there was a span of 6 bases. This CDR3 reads CASSQSRYEQYF. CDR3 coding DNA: TGTGCCAGCAGCCAATCCAGATACGAGCAGTACTTC.

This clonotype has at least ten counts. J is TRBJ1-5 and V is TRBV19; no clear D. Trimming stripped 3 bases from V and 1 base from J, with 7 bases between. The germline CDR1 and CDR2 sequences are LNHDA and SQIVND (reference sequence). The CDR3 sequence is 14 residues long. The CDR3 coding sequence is TGTGCCAGTAGTATGGGTGACAGCAATCAGCCCCAGCATTTT. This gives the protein CASSMGDSNQPQHF.

The CDR3 DNA reads as TGTGCCAGCAGTTACCAGGGACAGGGCGACACTGAAGCTTTCTTT. It translates to CASSYQGQGDTEAFF. The chain uses TRBV12-3 or TRBV12-4 and TRBJ1-1, with 9 bases identical to TRBD1. V lost 4 bases, J lost 3 bases, and 6 bases stayed unmatched. The CDR3 is 15 residues long.

CDR3: CASSHWGNGSPLHF. The CDR3 DNA reads as TGTGCCAGCAGCCATTGGGGTAATGGTTCACCCCTCCACTTT. The rearrangement joins TRBV14 to TRBJ1-6; D is undetermined. The V and J ends lost 3 bases and 9 bases respectively, with 12 bases between them. Germline CDR1 and CDR2: SGHDN and FVKESK. The CDR3 runs to 14 residues.

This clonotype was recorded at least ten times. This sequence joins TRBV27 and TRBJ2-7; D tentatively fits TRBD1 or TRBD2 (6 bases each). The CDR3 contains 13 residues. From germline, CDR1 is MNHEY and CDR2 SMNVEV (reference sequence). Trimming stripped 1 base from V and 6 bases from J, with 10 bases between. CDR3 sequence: CASSLLGGSEQYF. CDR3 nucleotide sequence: TGTGCCAGCAGTTTATTGGGGGGCAGCGAGCAGTACTTC.

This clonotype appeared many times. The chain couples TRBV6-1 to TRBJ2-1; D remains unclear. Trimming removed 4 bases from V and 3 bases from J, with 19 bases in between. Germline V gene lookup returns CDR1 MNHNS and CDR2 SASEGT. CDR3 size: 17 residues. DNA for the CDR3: TGTGCCAGCAGTGCGACTGTCCCCATCCTGAACTACAATGAGCAGTTCTTC. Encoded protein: CASSATVPILNYNEQFF.

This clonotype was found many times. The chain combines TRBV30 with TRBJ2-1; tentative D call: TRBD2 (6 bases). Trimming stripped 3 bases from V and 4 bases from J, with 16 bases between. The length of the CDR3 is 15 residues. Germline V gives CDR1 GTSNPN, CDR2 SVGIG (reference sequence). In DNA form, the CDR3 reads TGTGCCTGGAGACAGGACTACTTTCCGTACAATGAGCAGTTCTTC. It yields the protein CAWRQDYFPYNEQFF.

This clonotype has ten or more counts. The CDR3 here is CASSRQGTSGANVLTF. The CDR3 DNA reads as TGTGCCAGTAGCCGACAGGGAACCTCTGGGGCCAACGTCCTGACTTTC. V is TRBV19 and J is TRBJ2-6, with 7 bases identical to TRBD1. V shed 6 bases, J shed 0 bases, and the junction held 5 bases outside the gene matches. The CDR3 is 16 residues long. The V gene's germline CDR1 is LNHDA and CDR2 SQIVND (reference sequence).

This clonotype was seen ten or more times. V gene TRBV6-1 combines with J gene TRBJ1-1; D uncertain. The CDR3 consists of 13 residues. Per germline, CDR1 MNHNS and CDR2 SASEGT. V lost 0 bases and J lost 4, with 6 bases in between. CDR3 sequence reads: CASSEAGRTEAFF. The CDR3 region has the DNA TGTGCCAGCAGTGAAGCAGGGCGCACTGAAGCTTTCTTT.

The CDR3 reads CASSVEQRGEQYF. Here the CDR3 DNA reads TGTGCCAGCAGCGTAGAACAGAGGGGCGAGCAGTACTTC. V and J are TRBV9 and TRBJ2-7; either TRBD1 or TRBD2 may fit D (5 bases each). Germline CDR1 reads SGDLS; CDR2 reads YYNGEE. Trimming took 0 bases from V and 6 from J, leaving 10 bases between them. This CDR3 is 13 amino acids long.